This T cell receptor beta chain was sequenced in a study of immune heterogeneity within non-small cell lung tumors. This clonotype has only a few counts. CDR3 length equals 16 residues. V lost 3 bases to trimming and J lost 0 bases, with 9 bases between them. Germline V gene data show CDR1 as LNHDA and CDR2 as SQIVND (reference sequence). Bulk tumor genomic DNA, roughly 600 ng per sample, was used as template. Widely spaced biopsies, several per primary tumor, were obtained at surgery. Patients had untreated, newly diagnosed non-small cell lung cancer and underwent curative surgery. Donors were newly diagnosed non-small cell lung cancer patients having surgery with curative intent. Multiplex PCR with 32 V and 13 J primers amplified TCR beta CDR3. TCRdb processed the multiplex PCR reads anew with MiXCR; each CDR3 protein has one entry. The table has about 11,000 distinct CDR3 sequences, approximately 29% seen once.

Sequencing used lung tumor tissue. The chain combines TRBV19 with TRBJ2-6; D is ambiguous. This receptor was taken from a woman aged 50 to 60 with non-small cell lung cancer. Here the CDR3 DNA reads TGTGCCAGTAGTATTGACATCTACTCTGGGGCCAACGTCCTGACTTTC. Protein product: CASSIDIYSGANVLTF.